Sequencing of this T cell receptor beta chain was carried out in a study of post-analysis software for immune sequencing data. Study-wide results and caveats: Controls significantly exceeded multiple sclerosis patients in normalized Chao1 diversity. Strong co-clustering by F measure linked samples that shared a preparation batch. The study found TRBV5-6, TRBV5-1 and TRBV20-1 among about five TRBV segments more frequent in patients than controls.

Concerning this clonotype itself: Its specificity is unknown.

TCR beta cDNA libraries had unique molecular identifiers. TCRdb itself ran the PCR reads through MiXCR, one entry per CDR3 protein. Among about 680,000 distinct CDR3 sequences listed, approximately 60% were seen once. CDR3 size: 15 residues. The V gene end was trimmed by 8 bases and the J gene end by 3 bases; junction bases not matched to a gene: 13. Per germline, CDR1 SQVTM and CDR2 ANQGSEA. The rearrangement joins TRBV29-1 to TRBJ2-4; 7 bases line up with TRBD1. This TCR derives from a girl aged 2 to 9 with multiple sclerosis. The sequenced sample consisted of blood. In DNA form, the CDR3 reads TGCAGCCCGAAAGGGGGCGAAGGGGACAAAAACATTCAGTACTTC. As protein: CSPKGGEGDKNIQYF.